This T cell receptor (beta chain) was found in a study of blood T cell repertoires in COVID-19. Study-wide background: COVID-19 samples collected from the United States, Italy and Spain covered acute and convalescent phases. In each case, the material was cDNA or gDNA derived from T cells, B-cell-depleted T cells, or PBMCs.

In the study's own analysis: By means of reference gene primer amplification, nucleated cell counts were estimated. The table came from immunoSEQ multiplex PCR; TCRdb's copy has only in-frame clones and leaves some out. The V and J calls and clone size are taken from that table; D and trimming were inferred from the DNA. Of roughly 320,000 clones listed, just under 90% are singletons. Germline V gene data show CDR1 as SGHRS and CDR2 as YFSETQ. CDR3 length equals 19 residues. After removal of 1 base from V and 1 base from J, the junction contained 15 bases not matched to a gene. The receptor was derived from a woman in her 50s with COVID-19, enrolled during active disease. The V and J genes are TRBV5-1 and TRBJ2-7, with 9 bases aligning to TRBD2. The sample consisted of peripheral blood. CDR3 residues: CASSLIPPAGAGGSYEQYF. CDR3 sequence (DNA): TGCGCCAGCAGCTTGATTCCACCCGCCGGAGCGGGAGGTTCCTACGAGCAGTACTTC.